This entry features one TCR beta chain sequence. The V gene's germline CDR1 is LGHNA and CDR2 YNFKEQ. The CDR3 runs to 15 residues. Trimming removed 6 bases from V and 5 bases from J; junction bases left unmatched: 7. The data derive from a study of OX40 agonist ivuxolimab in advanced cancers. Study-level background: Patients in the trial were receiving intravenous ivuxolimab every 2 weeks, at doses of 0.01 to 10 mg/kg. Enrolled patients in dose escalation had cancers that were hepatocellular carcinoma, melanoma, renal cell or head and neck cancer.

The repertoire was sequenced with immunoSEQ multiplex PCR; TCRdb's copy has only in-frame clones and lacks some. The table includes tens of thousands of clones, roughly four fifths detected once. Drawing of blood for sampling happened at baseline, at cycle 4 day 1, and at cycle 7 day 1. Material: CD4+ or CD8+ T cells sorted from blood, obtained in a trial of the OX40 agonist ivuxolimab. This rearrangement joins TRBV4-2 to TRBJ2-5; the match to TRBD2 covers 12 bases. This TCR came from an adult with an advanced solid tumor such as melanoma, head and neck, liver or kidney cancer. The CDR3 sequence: CASSASLAGGETQYF. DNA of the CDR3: TGTGCCAGCAGTGCCAGCCTAGCGGGGGGGGAGACCCAGTACTTC.